One sample yielded the 14 T cell receptor beta chains listed below, sequenced in a study of cytomegalovirus exposure and HLA in healthy donors. 13 Jbeta primers and 60 Vbeta primers were used for the PCR. The protocol was immunoSEQ multiplex PCR, while the TCRdb copy is restricted to in-frame clones and leaves out a portion. The table lists 120,000 or so clones, over 65% of them singletons. The specimen sequenced was PBMCs. The origin of the receptors is a man between 25 and 39 years old in good health and CMV-seropositive.

This clone was detected a few times. V and J are TRBV11-2 and TRBJ2-7; D gene ambiguous. Trimming stripped 8 bases from V and 3 bases from J, with 14 bases between. Germline V gives CDR1 SGHAT, CDR2 FQNNGV. The CDR3 loop spans 13 amino acids. The CDR3 nucleotides are TGTGCCAGCTCCCTAGTCCCTGGCTACGAGCAGTACTTC. It yields the protein CASSLVPGYEQYF.

CDR3: CASSSGAYGYTF. The CDR3 bases are TGTGCCAGCAGTTCAGGGGCCTATGGCTACACCTTC. The chain has TRBV6-6 and TRBJ1-2; TRBD1 might be the D (6 bases). Germline V gene lookup returns CDR1 MNHNY and CDR2 SVGAGI (reference sequence). V lost 4 bases to trimming and J lost 4 bases, with 7 bases between them. This CDR3 is 12 amino acids long.

V and J are TRBV5-1 and TRBJ1-2; D is possibly TRBD1 (6 bases). Germline-derived CDR1 and CDR2 are SGHRS and YFSETQ. The CDR3 length is 15 residues. V was shortened by 4 bases and J by 8 bases, with 21 bases between the two germline ends. DNA of the CDR3: TGCGCCAGCAGCCCGGACAGCCGCCGTGCTCAAGGCTACACCTTC. This sequence encodes CASSPDSRRAQGYTF.

The CDR3 region has the DNA TGTGCCAGCTCACCAGGCCGGGACAGGTCCTACGAGCAGTACTTC. Residues: CASSPGRDRSYEQYF. This chain connects TRBV18 to TRBJ2-7; the match to TRBD1 covers 8 bases. This CDR3 comprises 15 residues. Germline loops: CDR1 KGHSH, CDR2 LQKENI. Trimming at V came to 2 bases and at J to 1 base, leaving 4 bases not matched to a gene.

This chain uses TRBV6-1 with TRBJ2-1, with 8 bases aligning to TRBD2. The CDR3 contains 13 residues. CDR1 is MNHNS and CDR2 is SASEGT in the germline V gene. Trimming cost V 6 bases and J 14 bases; bases outside gene matches: 12. The CDR3 sequence: CASRRGLAQEKFF. CDR3 nucleotide sequence: TGTGCCAGCAGGAGAGGACTAGCTCAAGAAAAGTTCTTC.

This clone was detected once. This sequence joins TRBV12-1 and TRBJ2-2; the DNA was not used to check the table's D call, TRBD2. TRBV12-1 is annotated as a pseudogene. The CDR3 is 16 amino acids. The CDR3 is CASSFSGELNTGELFF. In DNA form, the CDR3 reads TGTGCCAGCAGCTTTTCGGGGGAATTGAACACCGGGGAGCTGTTTTTT.

The gene calls are TRBV5-1 and TRBJ2-7, with 8 positions matching TRBD1. Germline CDR1 SGHRS, CDR2 YFSETQ. Trimming cost V 0 bases and J 4 bases; bases outside gene matches: 18. The CDR3 consists of 19 residues. The CDR3 here is CASSLVPARSAGGNYEQYF. In DNA, the CDR3 is TGCGCCAGCAGCTTGGTACCGGCTCGCTCGGCAGGGGGCAATTACGAGCAGTACTTC.

This clone was detected a few times. The chain recombines TRBV6-1 with TRBJ1-4, with D maybe TRBD1 (5 bases). Deletions cut 5 bases from V and 5 bases from J, with 15 bases between. The CDR3 extends over 15 amino acids. Germline V lookup: CDR1 MNHNS, CDR2 SASEGT. This CDR3 is CASSRFDSENEKLFF. The DNA for the CDR3 is TGTGCCAGCAGTCGATTCGACAGCGAGAATGAAAAACTGTTTTTT.

The CDR3 sequence: CASSVGSGLNNEQFF. The CDR3 DNA is TGTGCCAGCAGCGTAGGAAGCGGCCTAAACAATGAGCAGTTCTTC. The chain combines TRBV9 with TRBJ2-1, with D possibly being TRBD2 (5 bases). The V gene's germline CDR1 is SGDLS and CDR2 YYNGEE. Trimming removed 0 bases at V and 5 bases at J, with 12 bases between. This CDR3 has 15 amino acids.

The chain has TRBV18 and TRBJ2-6; D gene unclear. This CDR3 comprises 13 residues. Deletions cut 6 bases from V and 1 base from J, with 4 bases between. Germline V gene lookup returns CDR1 KGHSH and CDR2 LQKENI. The CDR3 region is CASSLSGANVLTF. The CDR3 region has the DNA TGTGCCAGCTCCCTATCTGGGGCCAACGTCCTGACTTTC.

The CDR3 sequence: CASSNEGTRGPGTYEQYF. DNA for the CDR3: TGTGCCAGCAGCAATGAGGGCACGAGGGGGCCGGGAACCTACGAGCAGTACTTC. The chain joins TRBV21-1 to TRBJ2-7; the table calls TRBD1, which could not be checked here. TRBV21-1 is termed a pseudogene. The length of the CDR3 is 18 residues.

The chain uses TRBV4-3 and TRBJ2-3; D not certain. Trimming pared 0 bases from V and 0 bases from J, leaving 7 bases between. The CDR3 totals 15 residues. Germline V gives CDR1 LGHNA, CDR2 YSLEER. CDR3: CASSQEWASTDTQYF. The CDR3 bases are TGCGCCAGCAGCCAAGAATGGGCCAGCACAGATACGCAGTATTTT.

This clone was detected a few times. The chain combines TRBV9 with TRBJ1-2, with 10 bases matching TRBD1. The CDR3 has 17 residues. The J segment lost 5 bases and the V segment lost 1 base, leaving 11 bases of the junction unmatched. The germline gives CDR1 SGDLS, CDR2 YYNGEE. The CDR3 here is CASSVSGQGNGGYGYTF. The CDR3 DNA follows: TGTGCCAGCAGCGTATCGGGACAGGGGAACGGAGGTTATGGCTACACCTTC.

This chain uses TRBV28 with TRBJ1-2; D is ambiguous. The CDR3 totals 11 residues. Looked up from germline, CDR1 is MDHEN and CDR2 is SYDVKM. The V gene lost 5 bases and the J gene lost 5 bases, with 6 bases spanning the gap. Written as DNA, the CDR3 is TGTGCCAGCAGTGAACTTTATGGCTACACCTTC. It specifies CASSELYGYTF.